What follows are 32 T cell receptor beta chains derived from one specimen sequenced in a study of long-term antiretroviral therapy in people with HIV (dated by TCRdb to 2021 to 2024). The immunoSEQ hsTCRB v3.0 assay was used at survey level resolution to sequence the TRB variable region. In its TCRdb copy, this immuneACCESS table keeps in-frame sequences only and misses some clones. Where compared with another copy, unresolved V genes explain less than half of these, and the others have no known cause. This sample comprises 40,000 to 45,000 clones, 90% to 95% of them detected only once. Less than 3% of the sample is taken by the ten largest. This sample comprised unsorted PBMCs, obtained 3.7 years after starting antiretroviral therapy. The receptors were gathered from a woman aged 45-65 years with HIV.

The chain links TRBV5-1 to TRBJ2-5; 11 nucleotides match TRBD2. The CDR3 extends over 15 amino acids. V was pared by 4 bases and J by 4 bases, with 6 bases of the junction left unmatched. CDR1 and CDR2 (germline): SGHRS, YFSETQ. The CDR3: CASSPSGGQRETQYF. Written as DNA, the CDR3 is TGCGCCAGCAGCCCTAGCGGGGGGCAGCGAGAGACCCAGTACTTC.

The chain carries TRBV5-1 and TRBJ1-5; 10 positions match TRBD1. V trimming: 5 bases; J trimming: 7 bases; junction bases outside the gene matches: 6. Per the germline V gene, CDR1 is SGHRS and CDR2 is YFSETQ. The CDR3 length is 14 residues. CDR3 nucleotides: TGCGCCAGCAGTACCGGGACAGGGGACCAGCCCCAGCATTTT. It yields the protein CASSTGTGDQPQHF.

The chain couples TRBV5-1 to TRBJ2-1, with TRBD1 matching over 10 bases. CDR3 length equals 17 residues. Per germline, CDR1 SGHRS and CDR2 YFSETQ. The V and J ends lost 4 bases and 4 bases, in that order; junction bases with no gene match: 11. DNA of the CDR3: TGCGCCAGCAGCCCAGCACGCGGGACAGGGGCTTACAATGAGCAGTTCTTC. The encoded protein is CASSPARGTGAYNEQFF. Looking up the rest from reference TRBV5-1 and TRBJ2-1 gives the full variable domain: KAGVTQTPRYLIKTRGQQVTLSCSPISGHRSVSWYQQTPGQGLQFLFEYFSETQRNKGNFPGRFSGRQFSNSRSEMNVSTLELGDSALYLCASSPARGTGAYNEQFFGPGTRLTVL.

The chain's CDR3 is CASRSSPGTEAFF. For the CDR3, the DNA is TGTGCCAGTAGAAGTTCCCCGGGGACTGAAGCTTTCTTT. The rearrangement joins TRBV19 to TRBJ1-1; D uncertain. Germline assignment: CDR1 LNHDA and CDR2 SQIVND (reference sequence). This CDR3 contains 13 residues. Trimming shortened V by 6 bases and J by 5 bases, and 13 bases separated the two germline ends.

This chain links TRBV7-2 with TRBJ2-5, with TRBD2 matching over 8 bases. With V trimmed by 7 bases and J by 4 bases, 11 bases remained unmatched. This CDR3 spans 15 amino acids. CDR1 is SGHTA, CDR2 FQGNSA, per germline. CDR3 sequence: CASTPGLVGSETQYF. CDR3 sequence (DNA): TGTGCCAGCACCCCGGGACTAGTGGGATCAGAGACCCAGTACTTC.

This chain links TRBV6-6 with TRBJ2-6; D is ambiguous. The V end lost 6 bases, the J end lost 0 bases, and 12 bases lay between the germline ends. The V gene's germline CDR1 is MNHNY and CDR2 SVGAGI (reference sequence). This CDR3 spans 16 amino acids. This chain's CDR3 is CASSGEQSSGANVLTF. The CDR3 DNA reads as TGTGCCAGCAGCGGAGAACAAAGCTCTGGGGCCAACGTCCTGACTTTC.

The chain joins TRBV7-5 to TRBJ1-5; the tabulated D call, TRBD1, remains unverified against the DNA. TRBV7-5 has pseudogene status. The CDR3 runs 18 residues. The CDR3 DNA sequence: TGTGCCAGAAGCTTAAGGTGCTGTATCCTTACAGGCAATCAGCCCCAGCATTTT. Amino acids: CARSLRCCILTGNQPQHF.

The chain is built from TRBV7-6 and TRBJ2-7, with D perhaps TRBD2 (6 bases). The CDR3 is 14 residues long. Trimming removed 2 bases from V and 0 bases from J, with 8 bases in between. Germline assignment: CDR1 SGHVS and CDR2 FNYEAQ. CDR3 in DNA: TGTGCCAGCAGCTTACGGAGGGACTCCTACGAGCAGTACTTC. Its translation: CASSLRRDSYEQYF.

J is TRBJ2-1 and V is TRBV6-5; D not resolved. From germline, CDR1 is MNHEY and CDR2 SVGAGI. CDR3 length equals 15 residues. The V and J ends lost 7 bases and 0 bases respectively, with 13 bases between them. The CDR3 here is CASKVEGSSYNEQFF. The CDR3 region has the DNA TGTGCCAGCAAAGTAGAAGGAAGCTCCTACAATGAGCAGTTCTTC.

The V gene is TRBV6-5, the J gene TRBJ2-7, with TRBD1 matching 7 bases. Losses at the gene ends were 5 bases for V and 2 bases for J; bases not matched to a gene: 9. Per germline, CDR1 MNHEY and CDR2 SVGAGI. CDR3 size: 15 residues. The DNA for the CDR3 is TGTGCCAGCAGTCACAGGGGCGACGATACCTACGAGCAGTACTTC. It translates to CASSHRGDDTYEQYF.

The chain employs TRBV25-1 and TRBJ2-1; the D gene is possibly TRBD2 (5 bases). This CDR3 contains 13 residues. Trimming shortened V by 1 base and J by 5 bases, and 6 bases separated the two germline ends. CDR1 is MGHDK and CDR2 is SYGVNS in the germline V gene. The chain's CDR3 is CASSEWRDNEQFF. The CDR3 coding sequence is TGTGCCAGCAGTGAATGGCGGGACAATGAGCAGTTCTTC.

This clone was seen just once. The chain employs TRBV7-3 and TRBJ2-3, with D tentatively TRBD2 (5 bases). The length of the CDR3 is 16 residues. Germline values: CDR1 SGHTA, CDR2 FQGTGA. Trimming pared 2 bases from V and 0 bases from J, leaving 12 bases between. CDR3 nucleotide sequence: TGTGCCAGCAGCTTATACTCGGACTCGAGCACAGATACGCAGTATTTT. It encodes CASSLYSDSSTDTQYF.

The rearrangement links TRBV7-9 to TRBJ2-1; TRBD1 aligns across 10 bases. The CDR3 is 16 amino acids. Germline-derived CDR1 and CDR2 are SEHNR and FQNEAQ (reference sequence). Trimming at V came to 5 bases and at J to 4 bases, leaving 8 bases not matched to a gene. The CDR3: CASSPWTGGGYNEQFF. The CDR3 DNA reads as TGTGCCAGCAGCCCATGGACAGGGGGTGGATACAATGAGCAGTTCTTC. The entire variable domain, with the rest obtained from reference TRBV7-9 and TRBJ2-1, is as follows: DTGVSQNPRHKITKRGQNVTFRCDPISEHNRLYWYRQTLGQGPEFLTYFQNEAQLEKSRLLSDRFSAERPKGSFSTLEIQRTEQGDSAMYLCASSPWTGGGYNEQFFGPGTRLTVL.

CDR3 bases: TGTGCCAGCAGCGTTGGACTAGCCGATACGCAGTATTTT. Amino acid sequence: CASSVGLADTQYF. The chain employs TRBV9 and TRBJ2-3; 8 bases are a match to TRBD2. The CDR3 is 13 residues long. CDR1 is SGDLS and CDR2 is YYNGEE in the germline V gene. Germline trimming cut 2 bases from V and 6 bases from J; bases unmatched to any gene: 2. The full variable domain, with the rest looked up from reference TRBV9 and TRBJ2-3, is DSGVTQTPKHLITATGQRVTLRCSPRSGDLSVYWYQQSLDQGLQFLIQYYNGEERAKGNILERFSAQQFPDLHSELNLSSLELGDSALYFCASSVGLADTQYFGPGTRLTVL.

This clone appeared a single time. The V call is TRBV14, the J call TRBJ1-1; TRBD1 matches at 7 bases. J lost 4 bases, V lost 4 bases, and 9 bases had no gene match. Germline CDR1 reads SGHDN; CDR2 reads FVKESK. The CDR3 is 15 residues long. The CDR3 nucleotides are TGTGCCAGCAGCCCGAACACAGGGGTGTCCACTGAAGCTTTCTTT. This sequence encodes CASSPNTGVSTEAFF. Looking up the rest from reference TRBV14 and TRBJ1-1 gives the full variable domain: EAGVTQFPSHSVIEKGQTVTLRCDPISGHDNLYWYRRVMGKEIKFLLHFVKESKQDESGMPNNRFLAERTGGTYSTLKVQPAELEDSGVYFCASSPNTGVSTEAFFGQGTRLTVV.

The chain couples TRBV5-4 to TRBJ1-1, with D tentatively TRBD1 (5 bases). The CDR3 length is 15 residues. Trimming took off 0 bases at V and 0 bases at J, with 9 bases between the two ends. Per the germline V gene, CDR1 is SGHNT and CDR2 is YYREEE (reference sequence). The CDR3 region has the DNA TGTGCCAGCAGCTTGGGGGGCGCTCTGAACACTGAAGCTTTCTTT. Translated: CASSLGGALNTEAFF.

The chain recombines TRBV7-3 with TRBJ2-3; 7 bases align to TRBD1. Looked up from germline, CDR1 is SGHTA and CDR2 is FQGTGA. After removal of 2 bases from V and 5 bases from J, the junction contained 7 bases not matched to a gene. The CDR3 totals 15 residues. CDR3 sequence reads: CASSLGTAVGDTQYF. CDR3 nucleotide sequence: TGTGCCAGCAGCTTAGGGACAGCCGTAGGAGATACGCAGTATTTT.

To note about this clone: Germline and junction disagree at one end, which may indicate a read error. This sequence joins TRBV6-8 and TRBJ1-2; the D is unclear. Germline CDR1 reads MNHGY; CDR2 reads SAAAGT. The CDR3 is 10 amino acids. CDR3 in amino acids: CAGREDGYTF. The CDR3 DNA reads TGCGCTGGGAGGGAGGATGGCTACACCTTC.

The CDR3 loop is CASSWRENTEAFF. The CDR3, as DNA: TGTGCCAGCAGTTGGAGGGAGAACACTGAAGCTTTCTTT. This chain joins TRBV6-4 and TRBJ1-1; D gene uncertain. Trimming cost V 5 bases and J 1 base, with 8 bases left between them. The germline CDR1 and CDR2 sequences are MRHNA and SNTAGT. CDR3 length equals 13 residues.

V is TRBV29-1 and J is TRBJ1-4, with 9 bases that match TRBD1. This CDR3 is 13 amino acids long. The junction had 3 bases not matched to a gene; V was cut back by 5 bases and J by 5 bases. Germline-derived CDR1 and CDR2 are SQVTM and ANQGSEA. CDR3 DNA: TGCAGCGTTCCCGACAGGGGGAATGAAAAACTGTTTTTT. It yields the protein CSVPDRGNEKLFF.

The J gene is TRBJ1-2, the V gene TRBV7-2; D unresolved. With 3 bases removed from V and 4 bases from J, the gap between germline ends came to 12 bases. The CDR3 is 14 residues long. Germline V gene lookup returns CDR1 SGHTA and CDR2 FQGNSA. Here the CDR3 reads CASSLSQAVYGYTF. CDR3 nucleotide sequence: TGTGCCAGCAGCTTGAGCCAGGCGGTCTATGGCTACACCTTC.

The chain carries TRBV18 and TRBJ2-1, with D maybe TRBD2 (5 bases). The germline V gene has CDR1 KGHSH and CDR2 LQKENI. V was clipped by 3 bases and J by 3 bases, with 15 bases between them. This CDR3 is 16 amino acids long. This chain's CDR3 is CASSPVGGEGYNEQFF. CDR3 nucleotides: TGTGCCAGCTCACCGGTTGGAGGTGAGGGCTACAATGAGCAGTTCTTC.

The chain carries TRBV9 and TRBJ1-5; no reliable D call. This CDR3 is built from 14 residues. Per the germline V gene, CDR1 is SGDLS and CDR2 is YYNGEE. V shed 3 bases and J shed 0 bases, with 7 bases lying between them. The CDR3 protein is CASSGGNSNQPQHF. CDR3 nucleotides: TGTGCCAGCAGCGGAGGAAATAGCAATCAGCCCCAGCATTTT.

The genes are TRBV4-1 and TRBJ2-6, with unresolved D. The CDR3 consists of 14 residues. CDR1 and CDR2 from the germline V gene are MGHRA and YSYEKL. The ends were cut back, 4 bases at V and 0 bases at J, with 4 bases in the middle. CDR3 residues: CASSLFSGANVLTF. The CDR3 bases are TGCGCCAGCAGCCTTTTCTCTGGGGCCAACGTCCTGACTTTC.

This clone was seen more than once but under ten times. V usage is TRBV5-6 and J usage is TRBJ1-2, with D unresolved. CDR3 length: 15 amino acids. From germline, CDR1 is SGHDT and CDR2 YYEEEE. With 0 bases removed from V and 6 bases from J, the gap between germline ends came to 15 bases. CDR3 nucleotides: TGTGCCAGCAGCTTGGGAGGGCCAGTGAGTGATGGCTACACCTTC. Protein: CASSLGGPVSDGYTF.

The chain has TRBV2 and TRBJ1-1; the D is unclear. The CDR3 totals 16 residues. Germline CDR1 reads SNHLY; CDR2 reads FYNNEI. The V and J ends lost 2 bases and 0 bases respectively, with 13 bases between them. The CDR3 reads CASSELEGTMNTEAFF. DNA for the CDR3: TGTGCCAGCAGTGAACTGGAGGGTACGATGAACACTGAAGCTTTCTTT.

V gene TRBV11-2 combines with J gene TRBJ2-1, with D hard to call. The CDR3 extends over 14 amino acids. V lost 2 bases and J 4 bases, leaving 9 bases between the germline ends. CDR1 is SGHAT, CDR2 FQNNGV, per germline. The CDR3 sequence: CASSLWTVYNEQFF. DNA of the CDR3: TGTGCCAGCAGCTTATGGACGGTTTACAATGAGCAGTTCTTC. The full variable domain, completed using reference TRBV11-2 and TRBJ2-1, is EAGVAQSPRYKIIEKRQSVAFWCNPISGHATLYWYQQILGQGPKLLIQFQNNGVVDDSQLPKDRFSAERLKGVDSTLKIQPAKLEDSAVYLCASSLWTVYNEQFFGPGTRLTVL.

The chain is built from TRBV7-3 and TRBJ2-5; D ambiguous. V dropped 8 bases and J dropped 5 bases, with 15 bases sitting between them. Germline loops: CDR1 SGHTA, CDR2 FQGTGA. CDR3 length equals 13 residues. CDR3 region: CASGRENGETQYF. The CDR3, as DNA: TGTGCCAGCGGAAGAGAAAACGGGGAGACCCAGTACTTC.

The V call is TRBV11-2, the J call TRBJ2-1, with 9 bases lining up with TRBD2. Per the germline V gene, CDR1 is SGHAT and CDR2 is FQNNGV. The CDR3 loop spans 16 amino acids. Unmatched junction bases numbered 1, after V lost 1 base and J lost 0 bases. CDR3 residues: CASSLARGGSYNEQFF. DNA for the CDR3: TGTGCCAGCAGCTTAGCGCGGGGGGGCTCCTACAATGAGCAGTTCTTC.

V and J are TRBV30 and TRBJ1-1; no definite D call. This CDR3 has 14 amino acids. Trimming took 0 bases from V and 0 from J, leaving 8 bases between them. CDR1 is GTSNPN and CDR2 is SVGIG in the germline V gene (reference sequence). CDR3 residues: CAWSVGRLNTEAFF. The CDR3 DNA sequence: TGTGCCTGGAGTGTAGGGCGGTTGAACACTGAAGCTTTCTTT.

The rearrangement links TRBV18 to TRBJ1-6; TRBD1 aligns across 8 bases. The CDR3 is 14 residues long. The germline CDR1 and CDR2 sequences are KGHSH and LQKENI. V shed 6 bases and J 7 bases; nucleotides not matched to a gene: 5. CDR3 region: CASSQGARNSPLHF. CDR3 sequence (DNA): TGTGCCAGCTCGCAGGGGGCACGGAATTCACCCCTCCACTTT.

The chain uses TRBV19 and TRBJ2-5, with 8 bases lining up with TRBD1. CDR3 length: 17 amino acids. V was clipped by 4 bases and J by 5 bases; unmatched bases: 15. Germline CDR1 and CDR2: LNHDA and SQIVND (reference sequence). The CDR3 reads CASSNGQGAGTGETQYF. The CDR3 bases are TGTGCCAGTAGTAACGGGCAGGGGGCCGGAACGGGGGAGACCCAGTACTTC.